These 16 T cell receptor beta chains originate from one sample sequenced in a study of cytomegalovirus exposure and HLA in healthy donors. The table came from immunoSEQ multiplex PCR; TCRdb's copy has only in-frame clones and leaves some out. The sample lists approximately 41,000 clones; about 93% were seen once. Sequencing was performed on PBMCs. The receptors originated from a man aged 18-30 years in good health and CMV-seronegative.

The chain carries TRBV9 and TRBJ2-3; TRBD1 might be the D (6 bases). Germline V CDR1 and CDR2: SGDLS, YYNGEE. The CDR3 consists of 16 residues. V was shortened by 0 bases and J by 4 bases, with 15 bases between the two germline ends. Here the CDR3 DNA reads TGTGCCAGCAGCGTAGAAGGGGGAGTGATCGCAGATACGCAGTATTTT. It translates to CASSVEGGVIADTQYF.

This chain joins TRBV6-5 and TRBJ2-1; D gene ambiguous. This CDR3 is built from 15 residues. With 7 bases removed from V and 5 bases from J, the gap between germline ends came to 18 bases. Germline loops: CDR1 MNHEY, CDR2 SVGAGI. The CDR3 DNA sequence: TGTGCCAGCAAAGAAAGTCGCATAAACAACAATGAGCAGTTCTTC. This encodes CASKESRINNNEQFF.

The genes are TRBV10-1 and TRBJ2-7; D perhaps matches TRBD2 (5 bases). The CDR3 spans 13 residues. With 0 bases removed from V and 6 bases from J, the gap between germline ends came to 9 bases. CDR1 and CDR2 (germline): WNHNN, SYGVQD (reference sequence). The CDR3 reads CASSESRLSEQYF. The CDR3 coding sequence is TGCGCCAGCAGTGAGTCCCGACTAAGCGAGCAGTACTTC.

J is TRBJ2-7 and V is TRBV6-5; 10 nucleotides agree with TRBD1. This CDR3 comprises 14 residues. J was trimmed by 5 bases and V by 6 bases; bases with no gene match: 7. Looked up from germline, CDR1 is MNHEY and CDR2 is SVGAGI. CDR3 coding DNA: TGTGCCAGCAGGACCGGGACAGGGGCGGACGAGCAGTACTTC. It specifies CASRTGTGADEQYF.

The V and J genes are TRBV6-5 and TRBJ2-2; 9 bases line up with TRBD1. Trimming removed 6 bases from V and 4 bases from J; junction bases left unmatched: 6. The CDR3 runs 15 residues. Germline loops: CDR1 MNHEY, CDR2 SVGAGI. In nucleotides, the CDR3 is TGTGCCAGCAGATTACAGGGGGCGCTCACCGGGGAGCTGTTTTTT. This codes for CASRLQGALTGELFF.

The gene calls are TRBV5-6 and TRBJ2-7; 11 positions match TRBD2. Germline-derived CDR1 and CDR2 are SGHDT and YYEEEE. The CDR3 extends over 19 amino acids. After removal of 4 bases from V and 2 bases from J, the junction contained 17 bases not matched to a gene. CDR3 amino acids: CASSLAVVAGGKITYEQYF. The DNA for the CDR3 is TGTGCCAGCAGCCTGGCTGTGGTAGCGGGAGGGAAAATTACCTACGAGCAGTACTTC.

This clone is a singleton in its sample. The chain is built from TRBV30 and TRBJ2-1; TRBD1 matches at 8 bases. The V gene's germline CDR1 is GTSNPN and CDR2 SVGIG (reference sequence). The ends lost 5 bases at V and 10 bases at J; junction bases unmatched: 10. CDR3 length: 13 residues. The CDR3 protein is CAWGHQGAGEQFF. The CDR3 DNA reads as TGTGCCTGGGGTCATCAGGGGGCGGGGGAGCAGTTCTTC. Combining the CDR3 with reference TRBV30 and TRBJ2-1 gives the whole variable domain SQTIHQWPATLVQPVGSPLSLECTVEGTSNPNLYWYRQAAGRGLQLLFYSVGIGQISSEVPQNLSASRPQDRQFILSSKKLLLSDSGFYLCAWGHQGAGEQFFGPGTRLTVL.

This CDR3 reads CASSNPSGAGEQYF. The CDR3 DNA reads TGCGCCAGCAGCAACCCTAGCGGGGCTGGCGAGCAGTACTTC. The V and J genes are TRBV5-1 and TRBJ2-7; TRBD2 agrees at 9 bases. This CDR3 contains 14 residues. Germline trimming cut 4 bases from V and 6 bases from J; bases unmatched to any gene: 8. The germline gives CDR1 SGHRS, CDR2 YFSETQ.

The V call is TRBV7-6, the J call TRBJ2-7; a weak D match, TRBD2 (6 bases). This CDR3 has 14 amino acids. The V and J ends lost 1 base and 2 bases respectively, with 9 bases between them. Germline V CDR1 and CDR2: SGHVS, FNYEAQ. CDR3 bases: TGTGCCAGCAGCTTAGGTTGGGAGGCCTACGAGCAGTACTTC. It codes for CASSLGWEAYEQYF.

The V gene is TRBV7-2, the J gene TRBJ2-3, with D possibly matching TRBD2 (6 bases). Germline lookup yields CDR1 SGHTA and CDR2 FQGNSA. The CDR3 runs to 16 residues. V gave up 1 base and J gave up 2 bases, with 13 bases separating them. The CDR3 is CASSLGLASFTDTQYF. CDR3 DNA: TGTGCCAGCAGCTTAGGTCTAGCGTCTTTCACAGATACGCAGTATTTT. The full variable domain, its missing parts supplied by reference TRBV7-2 and TRBJ2-3, is GAGVSQSPSNKVTEKGKDVELRCDPISGHTALYWYRQSLGQGLEFLIYFQGNSAPDKSGLPSDRFSAERTGGSVSTLTIQRTQQEDSAVYLCASSLGLASFTDTQYFGPGTRLTVL.

V is TRBV13 and J is TRBJ2-1; 10 positions agree with TRBD1. This CDR3 has 16 amino acids. Germline-derived CDR1 and CDR2 are PRHDT and FYEKMQ (reference sequence). Germline trimming cut 0 bases from V and 13 bases from J; bases unmatched to any gene: 12. DNA of the CDR3: TGTGCCAGCAGCTTAGGGACGGCGACAGGGGGCGATCTCCAGTTCTTC. Amino acids: CASSLGTATGGDLQFF.

The rearrangement uses TRBV19 and TRBJ2-2; 13 nucleotides align to TRBD2. Germline V CDR1 and CDR2: LNHDA, SQIVND (reference sequence). V lost 7 bases, J lost 7 bases, and 6 bases stayed unmatched. The CDR3 is 15 amino acids. CDR3 sequence reads: CASTRTSGGFGELFF. The CDR3 bases are TGTGCCAGTACCAGGACTAGCGGGGGATTCGGGGAGCTGTTTTTT.

J is TRBJ1-1 and V is TRBV19; no clear D. Germline CDR1 and CDR2: LNHDA and SQIVND (reference sequence). The CDR3 runs 13 residues. The V gene lost 5 bases and the J gene lost 2 bases, with 9 bases spanning the gap. The CDR3 loop is CASSLGENTEAFF. CDR3 nucleotides: TGTGCCAGTAGTTTGGGAGAAAACACTGAAGCTTTCTTT.

The chain joins TRBV6-1 to TRBJ1-2; D call uncertain. V lost 4 bases and J lost 0, with 9 bases in between. The CDR3 sequence is 14 residues long. Looked up from germline, CDR1 is MNHNS and CDR2 is SASEGT. DNA for the CDR3: TGTGCCAGCAGTGTTACAGCAACTAACTATGGCTACACCTTC. Translated, it gives CASSVTATNYGYTF.

The V and J genes are TRBV27 and TRBJ2-7; the match to TRBD1 covers 9 bases. The CDR3 has 16 amino acids. Losses at the gene ends were 6 bases for V and 3 bases for J; bases not matched to a gene: 12. In germline, CDR1 is MNHEY, CDR2 SMNVEV (reference sequence). This CDR3 reads CASSSHTGTGIYEQYF. In DNA, the CDR3 is TGTGCCAGCAGCTCGCACACCGGGACAGGGATCTACGAGCAGTACTTC.

This clone has only one observation. V and J are TRBV28 and TRBJ1-3; 7 positions match TRBD1. CDR3 length: 14 residues. The germline V gene has CDR1 MDHEN and CDR2 SYDVKM. The V gene end was trimmed by 5 bases and the J gene end by 2 bases; junction bases not matched to a gene: 3. CDR3: CASSQTGTGNTIYF. The CDR3 DNA reads as TGTGCCAGCAGTCAGACAGGGACTGGAAACACCATATATTTT.